The clone carrying this TCR beta chain was seen at least ten times. TCR cDNA was made by 5'RACE template switching, adding a universal primer site and UMIs. MiXCR was run by TCRdb on the 5' RACE reads, yielding one entry per CDR3 protein. The sample includes some 240,000 distinct CDR3 sequences, approximately 5.2% of them seen just once. J lost 2 bases, V lost 2 bases, and 3 bases had no gene match. The CDR3 extends over 16 amino acids. From germline, CDR1 is MNHEY and CDR2 SVGAGI. These data belong to a study of T cells after yellow fever vaccination. Sequences were derived from CD4+ T cells sorted from PBMCs, sampled on the day of the yellow fever booster vaccination. This chain uses TRBV6-5 with TRBJ2-5, with 12 bases that match TRBD2. The clonotype was recovered from a man younger than 35 who received the YFV17D yellow fever vaccine. The CDR3 DNA sequence: TGTGCCAGCAGTTACCAACTAGCGGGGGGACAAGAGACCCAGTACTTC. As protein: CASSYQLAGGQETQYF.